This T cell receptor (beta chain) was captured in a study of blood T cells in healthy people across ages. Germline lookup yields CDR1 MNHEY and CDR2 SVGAGI. The CDR3 extends over 15 amino acids. The junction had 11 bases not matched to a gene; V was cut back by 7 bases and J by 4 bases. Using a J-beta primer mix together with a sample-barcoded 5' primer, a second PCR was run for about 7 to 12 cycles. Every cDNA was tagged by a template-switch adaptor with 12 random nucleotides. A single record per CDR3 protein comes from TCRdb applying MiXCR to the 5' RACE reads. The sample has 1.5 million or so distinct CDR3 sequences, 42% seen once.

Sequences were obtained from blood. The rearrangement links TRBV6-5 to TRBJ1-2, with 8 bases lining up with TRBD1. The source is a woman aged 18-29 years in good health. The CDR3 sequence is CASTSARGRIYGYTF. CDR3 nucleotide sequence: TGTGCCAGCACCAGCGCCAGGGGGCGGATCTATGGCTACACCTTC.